A selection of T cell receptor beta chains follows, all from one sample in a study of blood T cells in healthy people across ages. TCRdb re-called the 5' RACE reads with MiXCR, one entry per CDR3 protein. The sample carries under 2 million distinct CDR3 sequences, roughly 32% recorded once. The sequenced sample was blood. These receptors all stem from a woman under 40 in good health. CDR3s include the opening cysteine and the closing phenylalanine or tryptophan. The D gene is left open where the match is weak. The listing skips clone size in some rows; elsewhere it reads once, few, many or a size class.

j_gene: TRBJ2-3
v_gene: TRBV25-1
d_gene: -
abundance: -
CDR3aa: CASSGGAEGGDTQYF
CDR3nt: TGTGCCAGCAGTGGGGGGGCTGAGGGAGGAGATACGCAGTATTTT

j_gene: TRBJ2-7
v_gene: TRBV2
d_gene: -
abundance: -
CDR3aa: CASSESRGWGEQYF
CDR3nt: TGTGCCAGCAGTGAATCTAGGGGATGGGGCGAGCAGTACTTC

j_gene: TRBJ1-2
v_gene: TRBV5-1
d_gene: TRBD1
abundance: few
CDR3aa: CASSLESGGASFYGYTF
CDR3nt: TGCGCCAGCAGCTTGGAGTCAGGGGGCGCGTCGTTCTATGGCTACACCTTC

j_gene: TRBJ2-7
v_gene: TRBV6-5
d_gene: -
abundance: few
CDR3aa: CASRRPESYEQYF
CDR3nt: TGTGCCAGCAGGAGACCAGAATCCTACGAGCAGTACTTC

j_gene: TRBJ2-2
v_gene: TRBV18
d_gene: -
abundance: -
CDR3aa: CASSPLQSAGWNTGELFF
CDR3nt: TGTGCCAGCTCACCATTGCAATCAGCAGGGTGGAACACCGGGGAGCTGTTTTTT

j_gene: TRBJ1-4
v_gene: TRBV5-1
d_gene: TRBD1
abundance: few
CDR3aa: CASSMTGLGLNEKLFF
CDR3nt: TGCGCCAGCAGCATGACAGGGTTGGGGCTTAATGAAAAACTGTTTTTT

j_gene: TRBJ2-5
v_gene: TRBV3-1
d_gene: -
abundance: -
CDR3aa: CASSQNGCATQYF
CDR3nt: TGTGCCAGCAGCCAGAATGGGTGCGCGACCCAGTACTTC

j_gene: TRBJ2-7
v_gene: TRBV10-3
d_gene: TRBD2
abundance: few
CDR3aa: CATREGGGNYEQYF
CDR3nt: TGTGCCACCCGGGAGGGCGGGGGCAACTACGAGCAGTACTTC

j_gene: TRBJ2-5
v_gene: TRBV5-1
d_gene: TRBD1
abundance: -
CDR3aa: CASSLIDRGREETQYF
CDR3nt: TGCGCCAGCAGCTTGATCGACAGGGGAAGAGAAGAGACCCAGTACTTC

j_gene: TRBJ2-1
v_gene: TRBV20-1
d_gene: -
abundance: few
CDR3aa: CSARKAGQKFNEQFF
CDR3nt: TGCAGTGCTAGAAAGGCGGGACAGAAATTCAATGAGCAGTTCTTC

j_gene: TRBJ2-5
v_gene: TRBV7-8
d_gene: TRBD2
abundance: -
CDR3aa: CAIGTKLQETQYF
CDR3nt: TGTGCCATCGGGACTAAACTCCAAGAGACCCAGTACTTC

j_gene: TRBJ1-5
v_gene: TRBV20-1
d_gene: -
abundance: few
CDR3aa: CSARGVSQPQHF
CDR3nt: TGCAGTGCTAGAGGTGTCAGTCAGCCCCAGCATTTT

j_gene: TRBJ2-6
v_gene: TRBV7-9
d_gene: -
abundance: -
CDR3aa: CASSRLEDNVLTF
CDR3nt: TGTGCCAGCAGCCGACTAGAGGACAACGTCCTGACTTTC

j_gene: TRBJ2-1
v_gene: TRBV24-1
d_gene: -
abundance: -
CDR3aa: CATSDATYNEQFF
CDR3nt: TGTGCCACCAGTGATGCCACTTACAATGAGCAGTTCTTC

j_gene: TRBJ2-3
v_gene: TRBV4-1
d_gene: -
abundance: few
CDR3aa: CASSNPVGSADTQYF
CDR3nt: TGCGCCAGCAGCAACCCGGTGGGGTCAGCAGATACGCAGTATTTT

j_gene: TRBJ2-1
v_gene: TRBV12-3/TRBV12-4
d_gene: TRBD2
abundance: many
CDR3aa: CASSLATSGITEQFF
CDR3nt: TGTGCCAGCAGTTTAGCTACTAGCGGGATTACTGAGCAGTTCTTC

j_gene: TRBJ2-7
v_gene: TRBV10-3
d_gene: -
abundance: -
CDR3aa: CAINEKERTIYEQYF
CDR3nt: TGTGCCATCAATGAGAAGGAGCGGACTATCTACGAGCAGTACTTC

j_gene: TRBJ2-3
v_gene: TRBV6-1
d_gene: -
abundance: few
CDR3aa: CASSEGTWGYADTQYF
CDR3nt: TGTGCCAGCAGTGAAGGAACGTGGGGGTACGCAGATACGCAGTATTTT

j_gene: TRBJ1-4
v_gene: TRBV20-1
d_gene: TRBD1
abundance: few
CDR3aa: CSAREGQGDNEKLFF
CDR3nt: TGCAGTGCTAGAGAGGGACAGGGCGATAATGAAAAACTGTTTTTT

j_gene: TRBJ2-2
v_gene: TRBV5-1
d_gene: -
abundance: few
CDR3aa: CASSLAKGPNTGELFF
CDR3nt: TGCGCCAGCAGCTTGGCCAAAGGGCCGAACACCGGGGAGCTGTTTTTT

j_gene: TRBJ2-3
v_gene: TRBV4-1
d_gene: -
abundance: -
CDR3aa: CASSQPTQTRADTQYF
CDR3nt: TGCGCCAGCAGCCAACCGACTCAAACTCGGGCAGATACGCAGTATTTT

j_gene: TRBJ1-3
v_gene: TRBV4-2
d_gene: TRBD1
abundance: few
CDR3aa: CASSQDRDRSGNTIYF
CDR3nt: TGTGCCAGCAGCCAAGATCGGGACAGGTCTGGAAACACCATATATTTT

j_gene: TRBJ2-5
v_gene: TRBV11-2
d_gene: -
abundance: -
CDR3aa: CAGSLVGPPRPTQYF
CDR3nt: TGTGCCGGCAGCTTAGTCGGGCCACCTCGGCCTACCCAGTACTTC

j_gene: TRBJ2-7
v_gene: TRBV6-1
d_gene: TRBD1
abundance: -
CDR3aa: CASQGRGPTYEQYF
CDR3nt: TGTGCCAGCCAAGGCAGGGGGCCTACCTACGAGCAGTACTTC

j_gene: TRBJ2-7
v_gene: TRBV27
d_gene: -
abundance: few
CDR3aa: CASNRATYEQYF
CDR3nt: TGTGCCAGCAACAGGGCTACCTACGAGCAGTACTTC

j_gene: TRBJ2-6
v_gene: TRBV6-2/TRBV6-3
d_gene: -
abundance: -
CDR3aa: CASDDSGANVLTF
CDR3nt: TGTGCCAGCGACGACTCTGGGGCCAACGTCCTGACTTTC

j_gene: TRBJ1-2
v_gene: TRBV15
d_gene: -
abundance: -
CDR3aa: CATSRAGTGFYGYTF
CDR3nt: TGTGCCACCAGCAGAGCCGGGACCGGGTTCTATGGCTACACCTTC

j_gene: TRBJ1-2
v_gene: TRBV12-3/TRBV12-4
d_gene: -
abundance: few
CDR3aa: CASSLGQGGGLGGYTF
CDR3nt: TGTGCCAGCAGTTTAGGGCAGGGCGGGGGACTTGGTGGCTACACCTTC

j_gene: TRBJ2-1
v_gene: TRBV10-3
d_gene: TRBD2
abundance: -
CDR3aa: CAISEPGTSAYNEQFF
CDR3nt: TGTGCCATCAGTGAGCCCGGGACTAGCGCCTACAATGAGCAGTTCTTC

j_gene: TRBJ1-5
v_gene: TRBV27
d_gene: TRBD1
abundance: few
CDR3aa: CASSSTSSTGRNQPQHF
CDR3nt: TGTGCCAGCAGTTCCACCTCTTCGACAGGGAGAAATCAGCCCCAGCATTTT

j_gene: TRBJ2-6
v_gene: TRBV5-1
d_gene: -
abundance: -
CDR3aa: CASSPGQSVYSGANVLTF
CDR3nt: TGCGCCAGCAGCCCCGGACAGTCGGTCTACTCTGGGGCCAACGTCCTGACTTTC

j_gene: TRBJ2-1
v_gene: TRBV27
d_gene: -
abundance: few
CDR3aa: CASSLGTVSNEQFF
CDR3nt: TGTGCCAGCAGTTTGGGTACGGTCTCGAATGAGCAGTTCTTC

j_gene: TRBJ2-5
v_gene: TRBV27
d_gene: TRBD2
abundance: -
CDR3aa: CASSHIAGAGETQYF
CDR3nt: TGTGCCAGCAGTCATATAGCGGGAGCTGGGGAGACCCAGTACTTC

j_gene: TRBJ2-5
v_gene: TRBV11-1
d_gene: TRBD1
abundance: few
CDR3aa: CASSLELGQGETQYF
CDR3nt: TGTGCCAGCAGCTTAGAGCTGGGACAGGGTGAGACCCAGTACTTC

j_gene: TRBJ2-3
v_gene: TRBV19
d_gene: TRBD2
abundance: -
CDR3aa: CASSISASGTTDTQYF
CDR3nt: TGTGCCAGTAGTATATCTGCTAGCGGGACGACAGATACGCAGTATTTT

j_gene: TRBJ2-5
v_gene: TRBV30
d_gene: -
abundance: -
CDR3aa: CAWRARWREGETQYF
CDR3nt: TGTGCCTGGAGAGCCCGGTGGAGGGAAGGAGAGACCCAGTACTTC

j_gene: TRBJ2-7
v_gene: TRBV7-3
d_gene: TRBD1
abundance: -
CDR3aa: CASSSQQGKGEQYF
CDR3nt: TGTGCCAGCAGCTCGCAACAGGGGAAGGGTGAGCAGTACTTC

j_gene: TRBJ2-3
v_gene: TRBV12-3/TRBV12-4
d_gene: TRBD2
abundance: -
CDR3aa: CASTPLGLAGRSTDTQYF
CDR3nt: TGTGCCAGCACCCCCCTGGGGCTAGCGGGACGGAGCACAGATACGCAGTATTTT

j_gene: TRBJ2-3
v_gene: TRBV20-1
d_gene: -
abundance: few
CDR3aa: CSARVRGAGDTQYF
CDR3nt: TGCAGTGCTAGAGTTAGGGGGGCGGGAGATACGCAGTATTTT

j_gene: TRBJ1-2
v_gene: TRBV3-1
d_gene: -
abundance: few
CDR3aa: CASSSPGRGYTF
CDR3nt: TGTGCCAGCAGCTCGCCGGGCCGTGGCTACACCTTC

j_gene: TRBJ2-1
v_gene: TRBV6-1
d_gene: TRBD2
abundance: -
CDR3aa: CASTERGRAGGNEQFF
CDR3nt: TGTGCCAGCACCGAGAGGGGCCGGGCGGGAGGAAATGAGCAGTTCTTC

j_gene: TRBJ2-5
v_gene: TRBV27
d_gene: TRBD2
abundance: -
CDR3aa: CASRLGGTRSVETQYF
CDR3nt: TGTGCCAGCAGGCTTGGGGGGACTAGGAGTGTAGAGACCCAGTACTTC

j_gene: TRBJ1-2
v_gene: TRBV7-2
d_gene: -
abundance: few
CDR3aa: CASSLEGDPGYGYTF
CDR3nt: TGTGCCAGCAGCTTAGAGGGGGACCCGGGATATGGCTACACCTTC

j_gene: TRBJ1-1
v_gene: TRBV30
d_gene: -
abundance: -
CDR3aa: CAWGQVHTEAFF
CDR3nt: TGTGCCTGGGGTCAGGTACACACTGAAGCTTTCTTT

j_gene: TRBJ2-3
v_gene: TRBV13
d_gene: -
abundance: few
CDR3aa: CASSLRQEGLSTDTQYF
CDR3nt: TGTGCCAGCAGCCTGCGACAGGAAGGACTTAGCACAGATACGCAGTATTTT

j_gene: TRBJ2-7
v_gene: TRBV13
d_gene: -
abundance: once
CDR3aa: CPSRDMDEQYF
CDR3nt: TGTCCCAGCAGGGACATGGACGAGCAGTACTTC

j_gene: TRBJ2-3
v_gene: TRBV7-9
d_gene: -
abundance: -
CDR3aa: CASIPRGGGRITDTQYF
CDR3nt: TGTGCCAGCATCCCCAGAGGGGGCGGGAGAATCACAGATACGCAGTATTTT

j_gene: TRBJ2-7
v_gene: TRBV27
d_gene: -
abundance: -
CDR3aa: CASSLLSRAAGQYF
CDR3nt: TGTGCCAGCAGTTTATTGAGTAGGGCCGCCGGGCAGTACTTC

j_gene: TRBJ2-7
v_gene: TRBV20-1
d_gene: -
abundance: -
CDR3aa: CSATRENYEQYF
CDR3nt: TGCAGTGCTACCAGGGAGAACTACGAGCAGTACTTC

j_gene: TRBJ2-1
v_gene: TRBV30
d_gene: -
abundance: few
CDR3aa: CAWSVPGLNEQFF
CDR3nt: TGTGCCTGGAGTGTACCGGGATTGAATGAGCAGTTCTTC

j_gene: TRBJ1-1
v_gene: TRBV5-1
d_gene: -
abundance: -
CDR3aa: CASGAQGTEAFF
CDR3nt: TGCGCCAGCGGCGCTCAGGGCACTGAAGCTTTCTTT

j_gene: TRBJ2-1
v_gene: TRBV15
d_gene: -
abundance: few
CDR3aa: CATSRVPGAQQFF
CDR3nt: TGTGCCACCAGCAGAGTCCCCGGGGCCCAGCAGTTCTTC